Below are 31 T cell receptor beta chains sequenced from a single sample in a study of patients and donors after allogeneic stem cell transplantation. TCRdb recomputed calls from the RT-PCR reads with MiXCR, one row per CDR3 protein. In the table there are about 40,000 distinct CDR3 sequences, more than 30% of which are singletons. Sequences were obtained from blood, either unsorted or a sorted T cell fraction (not recorded which). The receptors come from a human donor who was either an allogeneic HSCT recipient or a stem cell or donor lymphocyte infusion donor (not recorded which). It is not recorded whose cells these are; they may come from a transplant donor.

The V and J genes are TRBV5-1 and TRBJ2-5, with TRBD2 matching over 10 bases. Germline CDR1 reads SGHRS; CDR2 reads YFSETQ. Unmatched junction bases numbered 3, after V lost 1 base and J lost 3 bases. The CDR3 consists of 15 residues. The CDR3, as DNA: TGCGCCAGCAGCTTGACTAGCGGGACCAAAGAGACCCAGTACTTC. It encodes CASSLTSGTKETQYF.

This clonotype has just a few counts. V usage is TRBV20-1 and J usage is TRBJ1-2; D ambiguous. From germline, CDR1 is DFQATT and CDR2 SNEGSKA (reference sequence). Between the trimmed V and J ends, which lost 5 bases and 5 bases, there was a span of 9 bases. This CDR3 spans 11 amino acids. The CDR3 DNA sequence: TGCAGTGCTCGGACGGAGTATGGCTACACCTTC. This sequence encodes CSARTEYGYTF.

In this sample, this clonotype turned up once. The V call is TRBV7-9, the J call TRBJ2-7; 7 bases map to TRBD2. The CDR3 loop spans 17 amino acids. Germline CDR1 and CDR2: SEHNR and FQNEAQ (reference sequence). V shed 5 bases, J shed 8 bases, and the junction held 21 bases outside the gene matches. Here the CDR3 DNA reads TGTGCCAGCAGCCCAGAACGGGGGAGGGCTGGATCTTTGCAGCAGTACTTC. This gives the protein CASSPERGRAGSLQQYF.

V is TRBV4-3 and J is TRBJ2-1; TRBD2 aligns across 10 bases. The CDR3 spans 16 residues. With V trimmed by 2 bases and J by 4 bases, 5 bases remained unmatched. Germline V CDR1 and CDR2: LGHNA, YSLEER. As DNA, the CDR3 is TGCGCCAGCAGCCAACTAGCGGGAGCACGGTACAATGAGCAGTTCTTC. Protein product: CASSQLAGARYNEQFF.

J is TRBJ2-2 and V is TRBV18; D is uncertain. V was cut by 6 bases and J by 5 bases, with 19 bases left in between. The germline CDR1 and CDR2 sequences are KGHSH and LQKENI. This CDR3 contains 16 residues. CDR3 sequence: CASSLLLTVRTGELFF. CDR3 DNA sequence: TGTGCCAGCTCCCTACTGCTCACGGTCAGGACCGGGGAGCTGTTTTTT.

The chain combines TRBV12-3 or TRBV12-4 with TRBJ1-1; tentative D call: TRBD1 (5 bases). The V end lost 6 bases, the J end lost 1 base, and 9 bases lay between the germline ends. The CDR3 is made up of 13 amino acids. CDR3 DNA: TGTGCCAGCAGGGGGACGGAGAACACTGAAGCTTTCTTT. Translation gives CASRGTENTEAFF.

V is TRBV7-9 and J is TRBJ2-5; D gene ambiguous. The CDR3 spans 15 residues. The V end lost 1 base, the J end lost 5 bases, and 14 bases lay between the germline ends. Germline values: CDR1 SEHNR, CDR2 FQNEAQ (reference sequence). CDR3 region: CASSLEPAVAETQYF. CDR3 sequence (DNA): TGTGCCAGCAGCTTAGAGCCAGCTGTAGCTGAGACCCAGTACTTC.

This clonotype was counted between two and nine times. The chain joins TRBV13 to TRBJ2-4; 7 bases agree with TRBD1. V lost 4 bases, J lost 13 bases, and 7 bases stayed unmatched. Germline V gene sequence: CDR1 PRHDT, CDR2 FYEKMQ (reference sequence). This CDR3 is built from 12 residues. The CDR3: CASSSDRVAQYF. Here the CDR3 DNA reads TGTGCCAGCAGCTCAGACAGGGTCGCGCAGTACTTC.

This clonotype has just a few counts. The V call is TRBV28, the J call TRBJ1-2; D gene unclear. Germline assignment: CDR1 MDHEN and CDR2 SYDVKM. CDR3 length: 14 residues. Trimming took off 7 bases at V and 1 base at J, with 13 bases between the two ends. Here the CDR3 reads CASKRSPGNYGYTF. CDR3 nucleotides: TGTGCCAGCAAGAGGAGCCCCGGTAACTATGGCTACACCTTC.

This clonotype was counted only a few times. The chain carries TRBV5-4 and TRBJ2-2; D may be TRBD1 or TRBD2 (7 bases each). Trimming took 1 base from V and 4 from J, leaving 11 bases between them. The CDR3 length is 15 residues. Germline V gives CDR1 SGHNT, CDR2 YYREEE (reference sequence). CDR3 DNA: TGTGCCAGCAGCTTGACAGGGGAGGGCACCGGGGAGCTGTTTTTT. Residues: CASSLTGEGTGELFF.

CDR3 DNA: TGTGCCAGCTCCGCCGGACAGGGCAATCAGCCCCAGCATTTT. It is translated as CASSAGQGNQPQHF. V and J are TRBV18 and TRBJ1-5; 7 bases fit TRBD1. This CDR3 contains 14 residues. After removal of 6 bases from V and 2 bases from J, the junction contained 4 bases not matched to a gene. From germline, CDR1 is KGHSH and CDR2 LQKENI.

Points on this clonotype: The missing conserved phenylalanine or tryptophan at the end of this CDR3 makes a read error likely. The J gene is TRBJ1-1, the V gene TRBV18; the match to TRBD1 covers 10 bases. Looked up from germline, CDR1 is KGHSH and CDR2 is LQKENI. CDR3 size: 14 residues. V dropped 4 bases and J dropped 4; count of bases not matched to a gene: 3. The CDR3 loop reads CASSQTGGLTEAFL. CDR3 DNA sequence: TGTGCCAGCTCACAGACAGGGGGCCTCACTGAAGCTTTCTTG.

This clonotype turned up a few times. The chain couples TRBV6-2 or TRBV6-3 to TRBJ2-2; no clear D. The CDR3 extends over 13 amino acids. Deletions cut 2 bases from V and 6 bases from J, with 7 bases between. In germline, CDR1 is MNHEY, CDR2 SVGEGT. For the CDR3, the DNA is TGTGCCAGCAGTTACGATGGTGCCGGGGAGCTGTTTTTT. It codes for CASSYDGAGELFF.

This clonotype was found a few times. In nucleotides, the CDR3 is TGTGCCAGCAGCCTACTAGCGGGAGGGCCCTACGAGCAGTACTTC. This codes for CASSLLAGGPYEQYF. The V call is TRBV14, the J call TRBJ2-7, with 13 bases that match TRBD2. The V gene end was trimmed by 4 bases and the J gene end by 2 bases; junction bases not matched to a gene: 2. The CDR3 is made up of 15 amino acids. Germline values: CDR1 SGHDN, CDR2 FVKESK.

The chain is built from TRBV5-1 and TRBJ2-1, with 8 nucleotides matching TRBD2. Trimming cost V 0 bases and J 0 bases; bases outside gene matches: 5. The CDR3 covers 17 residues. Germline lookup yields CDR1 SGHRS and CDR2 YFSETQ. This chain's CDR3 is CASSLAPAGGSYNEQFF. The CDR3 DNA reads TGCGCCAGCAGCTTGGCACCGGCGGGGGGCTCCTACAATGAGCAGTTCTTC.

CDR3 in amino acids: CASSSGSSGQGIWRAFF. The CDR3 DNA reads TGTGCCAGCAGTTCCGGCTCGTCGGGACAGGGTATTTGGAGAGCTTTCTTT. The gene calls are TRBV6-6 and TRBJ1-1, with TRBD1 matching 9 bases. J lost 10 bases, V lost 4 bases, and 19 bases had no gene match. The CDR3 is 17 residues long. Germline V CDR1 and CDR2: MNHNY, SVGAGI (reference sequence).

The chain recombines TRBV25-1 with TRBJ2-7; tentative D call: TRBD1 (6 bases). The CDR3 runs 14 residues. Germline V gene sequence: CDR1 MGHDK, CDR2 SYGVNS. V was shortened by 8 bases and J by 2 bases, with 16 bases between the two germline ends. The CDR3 here is CASLLQGPTYEQYF. Written as DNA, the CDR3 is TGTGCCAGCCTGCTGCAGGGGCCCACCTACGAGCAGTACTTC.

The CDR3 coding sequence is TGTGCCAGCAGCTTATCTAGCGGGAGGGGGTTCAATGAGCAGTTCTTC. This sequence encodes CASSLSSGRGFNEQFF. This chain uses TRBV7-9 with TRBJ2-1, with 12 bases fitting TRBD2. CDR3 size: 16 residues. V dropped 2 bases and J dropped 6; count of bases not matched to a gene: 5. Germline V gene data show CDR1 as SEHNR and CDR2 as FQNEAQ (reference sequence).

Remarks on this clonotype: No conserved phenylalanine or tryptophan is present at the end of the CDR3, so a read error is the likely explanation. This chain links TRBV2 with TRBJ1-5, with 8 bases identical to TRBD1. V was clipped by 2 bases and J by 6 bases; unmatched bases: 3. Per the germline V gene, CDR1 is SNHLY and CDR2 is FYNNEI. The CDR3 spans 14 residues. CDR3 in DNA: TGTGCCAGCAGTGAATCAGGGGGCGGTCAGCCCCAGCATTAT. It codes for CASSESGGGQPQHY.

V and J are TRBV5-1 and TRBJ2-3; 11 bases map to TRBD1. This CDR3 spans 16 amino acids. The germline V gene encodes CDR1 SGHRS and CDR2 YFSETQ. V gave up 2 bases and J gave up 6 bases; unmatched junction bases: 8. The chain's CDR3 is CASSFGQGASRDTQYF. The CDR3 DNA follows: TGCGCCAGCAGCTTCGGACAGGGGGCCTCTCGGGATACGCAGTATTTT. The complete variable domain, with remaining parts taken from reference TRBV5-1 and TRBJ2-3, reads KAGVTQTPRYLIKTRGQQVTLSCSPISGHRSVSWYQQTPGQGLQFLFEYFSETQRNKGNFPGRFSGRQFSNSRSEMNVSTLELGDSALYLCASSFGQGASRDTQYFGPGTRLTVL.

This clonotype was recorded only once. V gene TRBV5-1 combines with J gene TRBJ2-3, with 8 positions matching TRBD1. Germline-derived CDR1 and CDR2 are SGHRS and YFSETQ. This CDR3 is built from 15 residues. V shed 2 bases and J 3 bases; nucleotides not matched to a gene: 5. The chain's CDR3 is CASSLGQGGTDTQYF. The DNA of the CDR3 is TGCGCCAGCAGCTTAGGACAGGGTGGGACAGATACGCAGTATTTT.

The rearrangement joins TRBV10-3 to TRBJ2-5; TRBD1 matches 8 bases. CDR1 ENHRY and CDR2 SYGVKD come from the germline V gene. J gave up 2 bases and V 2 bases, and 1 base lay outside the gene matches. The CDR3 loop spans 14 amino acids. CDR3 sequence reads: CAISERQGQETQYF. As DNA, the CDR3 is TGTGCCATCAGTGAGCGACAGGGGCAAGAGACCCAGTACTTC.

Of note for this clonotype: This may come from a read error, since a much larger clone is one base off. The rearrangement links TRBV28 to TRBJ1-2; D remains unclear. Trimming removed 5 bases at V and 8 bases at J, with 15 bases between. CDR3 length: 13 residues. CDR1 and CDR2 from the germline V gene are MDHEN and SYDVKM. As DNA, the CDR3 is TGTGCCAGCAGTCCTATACAGCCCTCCGGCTACACCTTC. It encodes CASSPIQPSGYTF.

The V and J genes are TRBV7-2 and TRBJ2-3; TRBD2 matches 9 bases. CDR3 size: 18 residues. Germline CDR1 and CDR2: SGHTA and FQGNSA. J gave up 2 bases and V 0 bases, and 9 bases lay outside the gene matches. CDR3 sequence: CASSLAMGLAGSTDTQYF. In DNA form, the CDR3 reads TGTGCCAGCAGCTTAGCGATGGGCCTAGCGGGATCCACAGATACGCAGTATTTT.

The chain couples TRBV20-1 to TRBJ2-1, with 10 bases lining up with TRBD1. J lost 5 bases, V lost 6 bases, and 10 bases had no gene match. Per germline, CDR1 DFQATT and CDR2 SNEGSKA (reference sequence). CDR3 length equals 15 residues. DNA of the CDR3: TGCAGTGCGCCTCCGTGGGACAGGGGAAACAATGAGCAGTTCTTC. Translated, it gives CSAPPWDRGNNEQFF.

This clonotype has a handful of counts. The V call is TRBV4-3, the J call TRBJ2-1; 8 bases are shared with TRBD2. Trimming took 6 bases from V and 1 from J; bases not matched to a gene: 8. The CDR3 has 16 amino acids. Germline loops: CDR1 LGHNA, CDR2 YSLEER. CDR3 in DNA: TGCGCCAGCAGTCTACAGCGGGAGTGGTCCTACAATGAGCAGTTCTTC. Amino acids: CASSLQREWSYNEQFF.

The chain couples TRBV10-3 to TRBJ2-7; TRBD1 agrees at 7 bases. The J segment lost 4 bases and the V segment lost 6 bases, leaving 6 bases of the junction unmatched. There are 13 residues in the CDR3. Germline CDR1 is ENHRY and CDR2 is SYGVKD. The CDR3 loop is CAISRQGLYEQYF. CDR3 DNA sequence: TGTGCCATCAGCAGACAGGGTCTATACGAGCAGTACTTC.

The V and J genes are TRBV20-1 and TRBJ1-5, with 8 positions matching TRBD1. Germline V gene lookup returns CDR1 DFQATT and CDR2 SNEGSKA (reference sequence). CDR3 length equals 12 residues. J lost 2 bases, V lost 6 bases, and 0 bases had no gene match. For the CDR3, the DNA is TGCAGTGCGGGACAGGGCAATCAGCCCCAGCATTTT. This gives the protein CSAGQGNQPQHF.

The chain employs TRBV7-3 and TRBJ2-1, with TRBD2 as a possible D gene (5 bases). The V end was cut by 8 bases, the J end by 0 bases, with 11 bases between. Germline assignment: CDR1 SGHTA and CDR2 FQGTGA. The CDR3 is 14 residues long. This CDR3 reads CASSPGSSYNEQFF. DNA for the CDR3: TGTGCCAGCTCTCCGGGAAGCTCCTACAATGAGCAGTTCTTC.

This clonotype was seen a handful of times. The chain is built from TRBV12-3 or TRBV12-4 and TRBJ2-5; 8 bases map to TRBD2. The CDR3 has 16 residues. With 7 bases clipped from V and 3 bases from J, the junction kept 13 bases outside the gene matches. The CDR3 DNA is TGTGCCAGCACCCTAAACCAGCGGGAGTTGAAAGAGACCCAGTACTTC. Translating gives CASTLNQRELKETQYF.

This clonotype was detected a few times. The chain is built from TRBV20-1 and TRBJ2-3, with D maybe TRBD2 (5 bases). The CDR3 is 16 residues long. CDR1 and CDR2 (germline): DFQATT, SNEGSKA (reference sequence). With 3 bases removed from V and 2 bases from J, the gap between germline ends came to 18 bases. This CDR3 is CSARPQRRPSTDTQYF. The CDR3 DNA reads TGCAGTGCTAGGCCCCAGCGGAGGCCCTCCACAGATACGCAGTATTTT.